This TCR beta chain comes out of a study of cytotoxic CD8 clonotypes in ibrutinib-treated CLL. For the study at large: Mean per-sample yields comprised 255,043 productive templates and 85,000 to 100,000 productive rearrangements. Whole-study results and caveats: An increase in clonality occurred at ibrutinib response, followed by a return toward baseline at progression. Public clonotypes (which were uncommon) either contracted or remained stable on treatment.

This clone was seen only a few times. Its antigen is still unknown. The planned depth of sequencing spanned 1 in 200,000 to 1 in 1 million T cells. The data were produced by immunoSEQ multiplex PCR, yet TCRdb's version contains in-frame clones alone and is incomplete. The sample lists some 120,000 clones, 80% to 90% occurring once. Trimming left V 2 bases short and J 4 bases short, with 1 base between. From germline, CDR1 is SGHKS and CDR2 YYEKEE (reference sequence). CDR3 length: 11 amino acids. The chain combines TRBV5-5 with TRBJ1-3; D ambiguous. The material sequenced was PBMCs, taken after 24 months of ibrutinib treatment. This sequence was found in a human donor with chronic lymphocytic leukemia. The CDR3 DNA reads TGTGCCAGCAGCTTCGGAAACACCATATATTTT. This sequence encodes CASSFGNTIYF.